This passage covers 18 T cell receptor beta chains from one sample sequenced in a study of shared clonotypes between healthy human individuals. Here immunoSEQ multiplex PCR was the method, and the copy in TCRdb shows in-frame clones only, minus some. The profile shows some 2 million clones, over 85% of them singletons. Sequencing input: naive CD4+ T cells sorted from blood. Regarding subset: CD45RA+ positively selected. These receptors all come from a man in his late teens or twenties in good health.

V is TRBV20-1 and J is TRBJ2-1; no clear D gene. The CDR3 loop spans 11 amino acids. Trimming removed 5 bases from V and 9 bases from J, with 11 bases in between. The germline gives CDR1 DFQATT, CDR2 SNEGSKA (reference sequence). CDR3 DNA: TGCAGTGCTCCACGACTTGGTGAGCAGTTCTTC. As protein: CSAPRLGEQFF.

The chain carries TRBV20-1 and TRBJ2-2, with a weak D call TRBD1 (5 bases). Germline V gives CDR1 DFQATT, CDR2 SNEGSKA (reference sequence). V lost 6 bases and J lost 10, with 12 bases in between. The CDR3 extends over 11 amino acids. In DNA, the CDR3 is TGCAGTGCCCCGACAGTGGAGGAGCTGTTTTTT. Translated, it gives CSAPTVEELFF.

This chain joins TRBV4-1 and TRBJ1-1; D may be TRBD1 (6 bases). The CDR3 is 16 residues long. Germline values: CDR1 MGHRA, CDR2 YSYEKL. Trimming left V 9 bases short and J 4 bases short, with 24 bases between. CDR3 residues: CASSRGETGRGTEAFF. For the CDR3, the DNA is TGCGCCAGTAGCAGGGGAGAAACTGGTAGAGGCACTGAAGCTTTCTTT.

The chain links TRBV15 to TRBJ1-2; 8 bases agree with TRBD1. Germline-derived CDR1 and CDR2 are LNHNV and YYDKDF (reference sequence). With 1 base clipped from V and 7 bases from J, the junction kept 2 bases outside the gene matches. CDR3 length: 13 amino acids. CDR3 sequence: CATSRGQGFGYTF. CDR3 in DNA: TGTGCCACCAGCAGAGGACAGGGGTTTGGCTACACCTTC.

The chain has TRBV11-2 and TRBJ1-1; possibly TRBD1 for D (6 bases). CDR1 is SGHAT and CDR2 is FQNNGV in the germline V gene. The CDR3 loop spans 15 amino acids. The V end was cut by 5 bases, the J end by 1 base, with 14 bases between. The CDR3 sequence: CASSTPGQKNTEAFF. CDR3 DNA: TGTGCCAGCAGCACCCCCGGACAGAAGAACACTGAAGCTTTCTTT.

The chain has TRBV6-5 and TRBJ1-2; D gene ambiguous. The germline V gene encodes CDR1 MNHEY and CDR2 SVGAGI. Trimming removed 5 bases at V and 4 bases at J, with 11 bases between. The CDR3 totals 13 residues. The CDR3 DNA is TGTGCCAGCAGTACCCGACCCATCTATGGCTACACCTTC. Its translation: CASSTRPIYGYTF.

This chain links TRBV6-1 with TRBJ2-2; no clear D gene. The germline V gene encodes CDR1 MNHNS and CDR2 SASEGT. This CDR3 comprises 14 residues. V dropped 4 bases and J dropped 2 bases, with 8 bases sitting between them. CDR3 region: CASSVAKNTGELFF. CDR3 coding DNA: TGTGCCAGCAGTGTGGCCAAAAACACCGGGGAGCTGTTTTTT.

The genes are TRBV7-2 and TRBJ2-1; tentative D call: TRBD2 (5 bases). Trimming stripped 4 bases from V and 0 bases from J, with 10 bases between. Looked up from germline, CDR1 is SGHTA and CDR2 is FQGNSA. The CDR3 consists of 15 residues. The CDR3 is CASSSGLFSYNEQFF. Here the CDR3 DNA reads TGTGCCAGCAGCTCCGGACTTTTCTCCTACAATGAGCAGTTCTTC.

CDR3 in amino acids: CASRNGGLSDTQYF. The CDR3 DNA reads as TGTGCCAGCAGAAACGGGGGGCTTTCAGATACGCAGTATTTT. This chain connects TRBV6-6 to TRBJ2-3; D possibly corresponds to TRBD2 (7 bases). This CDR3 comprises 14 residues. Trimming took 6 bases from V and 4 from J, leaving 14 bases between them. Germline V gene sequence: CDR1 MNHNY, CDR2 SVGAGI (reference sequence).

The chain couples TRBV9 to TRBJ2-1, with 9 bases matching TRBD2. The trim removed 0 bases at V and 6 bases at J, leaving 7 bases unmatched. Looked up from germline, CDR1 is SGDLS and CDR2 is YYNGEE. The CDR3 length is 16 residues. CDR3 nucleotides: TGTGCCAGCAGCGTAGATGAGGGAGCGGGAGGCAATGAGCAGTTCTTC. It specifies CASSVDEGAGGNEQFF.

V usage is TRBV25-1 and J usage is TRBJ1-2; unclear D gene. The CDR3 is 14 amino acids. Trimming took off 4 bases at V and 5 bases at J, with 14 bases between the two ends. Germline V lookup: CDR1 MGHDK, CDR2 SYGVNS. The CDR3 region is CASSGGEMKYGYTF. The CDR3 DNA is TGTGCCAGCAGTGGTGGAGAGATGAAGTATGGCTACACCTTC.

This rearrangement joins TRBV7-2 to TRBJ1-2; D call uncertain. The ends were cut back, 4 bases at V and 8 bases at J, with 14 bases in the middle. This CDR3 is built from 13 residues. Per the germline V gene, CDR1 is SGHTA and CDR2 is FQGNSA. The CDR3 DNA follows: TGTGCCAGCAGCTCGTTCGGGGATCGCGGCTACACCTTC. The encoded protein is CASSSFGDRGYTF.

Regarding this clone: A much larger clonotype is one base distant, so this may be a read error. Other DNA sequences of this sample code for an identical CDR3. CDR3 protein: CASSYSWNTEAFF. The CDR3 nucleotides are TGTGCCAGCAGTTACTCATGGAACACTGAAGCTTTCTTT. V is TRBV6-5 and J is TRBJ1-1; D uncertain. In germline, CDR1 is MNHEY, CDR2 SVGAGI. This CDR3 has 13 amino acids. V lost 0 bases to trimming and J lost 1 base, with 3 bases between them.

The chain couples TRBV7-2 to TRBJ1-3; D is unclear. This CDR3 is built from 16 residues. The ends were cut back, 2 bases at V and 4 bases at J, with 15 bases in the middle. Germline lookup yields CDR1 SGHTA and CDR2 FQGNSA. CDR3 DNA sequence: TGTGCCAGCAGCTTAATGGGAGAGGGATCCGGAAACACCATATATTTT. Translating it yields CASSLMGEGSGNTIYF.

V and J are TRBV11-2 and TRBJ2-5; 7 bases are a match to TRBD1. The germline gives CDR1 SGHAT, CDR2 FQNNGV. CDR3 length equals 15 residues. Trimming cost V 6 bases and J 1 base; bases outside gene matches: 8. The CDR3 reads CASRVIGTAQETQYF. CDR3 sequence (DNA): TGTGCCAGCAGGGTAATCGGGACAGCCCAAGAGACCCAGTACTTC.

The chain uses TRBV11-3 and TRBJ2-1, with 8 bases aligning to TRBD1. This CDR3 region has 15 residues. With V trimmed by 3 bases and J by 8 bases, 9 bases remained unmatched. Per germline, CDR1 SGHNT and CDR2 YENEEA. The DNA of the CDR3 is TGTGCCAGCAGCTTCCATGGACAGGGAGGCGATGAGCAGTTCTTC. Its translation is CASSFHGQGGDEQFF.

As to this clone: Other DNA sequences in this sample translate to the same CDR3. The chain employs TRBV18 and TRBJ1-6, with a tentative D call TRBD1 (5 bases). CDR3 length equals 15 residues. Trimming took 1 base from V and 5 from J, leaving 9 bases between them. Germline loops: CDR1 KGHSH, CDR2 LQKENI. The CDR3, as DNA: TGTGCCAGCTCACCACTTGCAGGGAATAATTCACCCCTCCACTTT. Translating gives CASSPLAGNNSPLHF.

This chain links TRBV2 with TRBJ2-7; D possibly matches TRBD1 or TRBD2 (7 bases each). CDR1 is SNHLY, CDR2 FYNNEI, per germline. With 9 bases removed from V and 7 bases from J, the gap between germline ends came to 22 bases. This CDR3 spans 14 amino acids. CDR3 residues: CASQANPGGGEQYF. CDR3 nucleotide sequence: TGTGCCAGTCAGGCAAATCCAGGGGGGGGAGAGCAGTACTTC. Looking up the rest from reference TRBV2 and TRBJ2-7 gives the full variable domain: EPEVTQTPSHQVTQMGQEVILRCVPISNHLYFYWYRQILGQKVEFLVSFYNNEISEKSEIFDDQFSVERPDGSNFTLKIRSTKLEDSAMYFCASQANPGGGEQYFGPGTRLTVT.